Listed here are 3 T cell receptor beta chains from one sample, sequenced in a study of CD8+CD57+ T cells in acquired aplastic anemia. CDR3 and TCR beta VDJ profiling relied on genomic DNA as the template. TCRdb used MiXCR to reprocess the reads, holding one entry per CDR3 protein. The table lists under 200,000 distinct CDR3 sequences, about two thirds of them singletons. In patients chosen for sequencing, flow cytometry had shown CD8+CD57+ cell expansion. Sequenced input: sorted CD4+, CD8+, or CD8+CD57+ T cells (not recorded which) from PBMCs. The receptors were gathered from a human donor with aplastic anemia.

The genes are TRBV27 and TRBJ1-5; no definite D call. Deletions cut 3 bases from V and 7 bases from J, with 13 bases between. The CDR3 has 14 amino acids. CDR1 is MNHEY, CDR2 SMNVEV, per germline (reference sequence). CDR3 sequence reads: CASSFSAGDQPQHF. Written as DNA, the CDR3 is TGTGCCAGCAGTTTTTCGGCAGGAGACCAGCCCCAGCATTTT.

At least ten counts were recorded for this clonotype. This chain joins TRBV7-9 and TRBJ1-5; D gene unclear. CDR1 and CDR2 (germline): SEHNR, FQNEAQ (reference sequence). Trimming stripped 5 bases from V and 3 bases from J, with 5 bases between. The CDR3 loop spans 12 amino acids. CDR3 region: CASSPDNQPQHF. The DNA for the CDR3 is TGTGCCAGCAGCCCGGACAATCAGCCCCAGCATTTT.

The CDR3 is CASSLRGASNQPQHF. CDR3 DNA: TGTGCCAGCAGCTTGCGAGGGGCGAGCAATCAGCCCCAGCATTTT. The genes are TRBV5-8 and TRBJ1-5; weak D call: TRBD1 (5 bases). CDR1 is SGHTS, CDR2 YDEGEE, per germline. There are 15 residues in the CDR3. V was clipped by 1 base and J by 1 base, with 9 bases between them.